This T cell receptor (beta chain) was identified during a study of Tregs in tolerant kidney transplant recipients (dated by TCRdb to the late 2010s). Turning to the overall study: The study applied TCRbeta sequencing to find donor-specific regulatory T cells before combined kidney and bone marrow transplantation and then followed those same cells after transplant. In a few healthy controls, several methods of expanding Tregs specific for an allogeneic donor were compared by TCRbeta repertoire sequencing.

The investigation overall reported the following: Expanding Tregs with activated donor B cells appeared to identify the most biologically relevant and donor-specific TCRbeta repertoire. Although technical replication error seemed to be minimal, the question of biological reproducibility was not addressed directly. The study was limited by small patient numbers, and the findings need validation in larger populations and under other immunosuppression protocols.

Unstimulated Tregs (CD4+CD25+CD127-), CD4+ non-Tregs (CD4+CD25-), CD4 and CD8 cells were FACS-sorted from thawed PBMCs. Blood from healthy controls was obtained either as purchased buffy coats or from healthy volunteers. Healthy control blood was processed to PBMCs with a Ficoll density gradient and then cryopreserved, whereas patient PBMCs were collected both before and after transplant. Only one count was recorded for this clone. Its target antigen remains unknown. The sample holds no much larger clone one base away, and base qualities are not on file. The germline V gene provides CDR1 SGHRS and CDR2 YFSETQ. The CDR3 goes from the cysteine to the phenylalanine over 16 residues. The CDR3 DNA has 48 bases and is translated from base 1. V is cut back by 0 bases and J by 3 bases, with 6 bases in the junction unmatched. For TCRbeta CDR3 sequencing, genomic DNA from the sorted cells was extracted using the QIAGEN DNeasy Blood and Tissue Kit. High-throughput TCRbeta CDR3 sequencing, which included PCR amplification with bias correction and internal controls, was done commercially through immunoSEQ. For the original study's pipeline: A unique productive TCRbeta sequence was defined by the CDR3 nucleotide sequence when primers matched, and otherwise by the CDR3 amino acid sequence together with the Vbeta and Jbeta genes. To correct for sorting error, sequences found in more than one sorted population at a frequency ratio of 2:1 or less were discarded, and the remaining shared sequences were assigned to the population with the higher frequency. A sequence counted as donor-reactive if, in CFSE-low cells, the sequence had a frequency of at least 0.01% and was expanded at least 5-fold compared with unstimulated cells. Repertoire divergence was quantified by Jensen-Shannon divergence using the top 100 TCRbeta sequences ranked by frequency. For any sample with multiple sequencing runs, sorting error was corrected in each run separately before the runs were pooled. Entries here come from immuneACCESS through TCRdb and include only in-frame sequences with V and J called. Some clones fail to appear in such tables; in the studies checked, an unresolved V gene covers under half of the shortfall, and the cause of the remainder is unknown. D and trimming were read from the DNA, whereas the V and J calls and clone size are those reported in that table. Counted in this sample were about 240,000 clones; 65% to 85% of them appeared once. The ten top clones hold 0.55% to 0.65% of the sample.

The chain couples TRBV5-1 to TRBJ2-5, with 9 junctional bases fitting TRBD1. The clonotype comes from a human donor in good health. Sequenced input: CD4+ T cells from blood. CDR3 reads: CASSLVGQGSKETQYF. The DNA sequence follows: TGCGCCAGCAGCTTGGTGGGACAGGGATCGAAAGAGACCCAGTACTTC.